This T cell receptor beta chain was retrieved from a study of blood T cell repertoires in COVID-19. Study in general: Sites across the United States, Italy and Spain contributed samples from acute and convalescent COVID-19.

This clone was detected once. This CDR3 comprises 15 residues. Clones were sequenced by immunoSEQ multiplex PCR, and TCRdb holds only the in-frame ones, with some missing. The profile shows roughly 300,000 clones, approximately 91% of them singletons. The receptor's source is a man between 18 and 29 years old with active or convalescent COVID-19. The rearrangement links TRBV1 to TRBJ2-7; the table's D call of TRBD2 was not tested on the DNA. TRBV1 is tagged as a pseudogene. The sample consisted of peripheral blood. The CDR3 spells CTSSQDLAGGNEQYF. In DNA form, the CDR3 reads TGCACCAGCAGCCAAGATCTAGCGGGAGGAAACGAGCAGTACTTC.